The TCR beta chain under discussion was sequenced for a study of blood T cell repertoires in COVID-19. Study overall: COVID-19 samples, acute and convalescent, were from the United States, Italy and Spain.

CDR3 length: 13 residues. Germline CDR1 SGHNT, CDR2 YENEEA. The V segment lost 8 bases and the J segment 4 bases; nucleotides outside the gene matches: 4. Adults between about 18 and 95 years of age took part from about two dozen US areas. Clinical history reported by participants formed the basis on which cohorts were assigned. Sequenced by immunoSEQ multiplex PCR; TCRdb stores in-frame clones only, minus some. The sample consists of a few hundred thousand clones, less than 90% of them appearing once. The chain employs TRBV11-3 and TRBJ1-2; 10 bases map to TRBD1. The source material was PBMCs or T cells enriched from blood (not recorded which). The sequence came from a woman between 35 and 50 years old who had recovered from COVID-19. The DNA for the CDR3 is TGTGCCAGCGGGGGGACAGGGGTCTATGGCTACACCTTC. Amino acid sequence: CASGGTGVYGYTF. Complete variable domain (other parts from reference TRBV11-3 and TRBJ1-2): EAGVVQSPRYKIIEKKQPVAFWCNPISGHNTLYWYLQNLGQGPELLIRYENEEAVDDSQLPKDRFSAERLKGVDSTLKIQPAELGDSAVYLCASGGTGVYGYTFGSGTRLTVV.